Presented here are 7 T cell receptor beta chains from one specimen sequenced in a study of cytomegalovirus exposure and HLA in healthy donors (TCRdb year 2017). Receptor libraries were prepared by the immunoSEQ multiplex PCR assay. The clones in this table, taken by TCRdb from immuneACCESS, are in-frame only. Not every clone is retained; where verified, under half of the shortfall comes from an unresolved V gene, and the cause of the rest is unknown. The table for this sample lists about 73,000 clones; roughly 89% of them were counted only once. Less than 5% of the sample lies in the top ten. Sequenced: PBMCs. The receptors come from a woman aged 18-29 years in good health and CMV-seropositive.

CDR3 residues: CASRQGADTEAFF. The DNA for the CDR3 is TGTGCCAGCAGACAGGGGGCGGACACTGAAGCTTTCTTT. The chain recombines TRBV6-6 with TRBJ1-1; 9 nucleotides line up with TRBD1. The CDR3 extends over 13 amino acids. V lost 6 bases, J lost 3 bases, and 2 bases stayed unmatched. In germline, CDR1 is MNHNY, CDR2 SVGAGI (reference sequence).

The chain has TRBV19 and TRBJ2-2; TRBD1 matches 12 bases. J gave up 6 bases and V 4 bases, and 12 bases lay outside the gene matches. Germline V lookup: CDR1 LNHDA, CDR2 SQIVND (reference sequence). The CDR3 length is 18 residues. The CDR3 DNA reads TGTGCCAGTAGTACGGATATTGGGACAGGGGGCCCGGCCGGGGAGCTGTTTTTT. Amino acid sequence: CASSTDIGTGGPAGELFF.

This clone was observed once. The rearrangement uses TRBV4-1 and TRBJ2-3, with D possibly matching TRBD2 (6 bases). The V gene's germline CDR1 is MGHRA and CDR2 YSYEKL. The CDR3 length is 16 residues. V was pared by 4 bases and J by 1 base, with 15 bases between. CDR3 protein: CASSLGGIMGTDTQYF. The CDR3 coding sequence is TGCGCCAGCAGCCTCGGAGGGATCATGGGCACAGATACGCAGTATTTT.

The chain carries TRBV7-9 and TRBJ2-5; 7 bases align to TRBD1. J gave up 4 bases and V 1 base, and 6 bases lay outside the gene matches. The CDR3 covers 15 residues. CDR1 is SEHNR and CDR2 is FQNEAQ in the germline V gene (reference sequence). Here the CDR3 DNA reads TGTGCCAGCAGCTTAGGACAGGGAGACTTAGAGACCCAGTACTTC. Its translation is CASSLGQGDLETQYF.

The chain employs TRBV7-6 and TRBJ2-7; perhaps TRBD1 as D (6 bases). V dropped 4 bases and J dropped 2 bases, with 21 bases sitting between them. The CDR3 length is 17 residues. In germline, CDR1 is SGHVS, CDR2 FNYEAQ. The CDR3 region is CASSSRDTRKGAYEQYF. The CDR3 bases are TGTGCCAGCAGCTCCCGGGACACTCGAAAAGGGGCCTACGAGCAGTACTTC. The complete variable domain, with remaining parts taken from reference TRBV7-6 and TRBJ2-7, reads GAGVSQSPRYKVTKRGQDVALRCDPISGHVSLYWYRQALGQGPEFLTYFNYEAQQDKSGLPNDRFSAERPEGSISTLTIQRTEQRDSAMYRCASSSRDTRKGAYEQYFGPGTRLTVT.

This chain uses TRBV6-4 with TRBJ2-3, with TRBD2 matching over 8 bases. CDR1 and CDR2 from the germline V gene are MRHNA and SNTAGT. Trimming at V came to 8 bases and at J to 2 bases, leaving 9 bases not matched to a gene. This CDR3 spans 15 amino acids. The CDR3 nucleotides are TGTGCCAGCCGGCTCGGAGCGGGGGCCACAGATACGCAGTATTTT. Its translation: CASRLGAGATDTQYF.

The chain uses TRBV7-9 and TRBJ2-2; the match to TRBD2 covers 11 bases. With V trimmed by 4 bases and J by 3 bases, 4 bases remained unmatched. This CDR3 is 16 amino acids long. Germline V gene sequence: CDR1 SEHNR, CDR2 FQNEAQ (reference sequence). The CDR3 protein is CASSSGLAGYTGELFF. CDR3 bases: TGTGCCAGCAGCTCAGGACTAGCGGGTTACACCGGGGAGCTGTTTTTT. Filled out from reference TRBV7-9 and TRBJ2-2, the complete variable domain reads DTGVSQNPRHKITKRGQNVTFRCDPISEHNRLYWYRQTLGQGPEFLTYFQNEAQLEKSRLLSDRFSAERPKGSFSTLEIQRTEQGDSAMYLCASSSGLAGYTGELFFGEGSRLTVL.